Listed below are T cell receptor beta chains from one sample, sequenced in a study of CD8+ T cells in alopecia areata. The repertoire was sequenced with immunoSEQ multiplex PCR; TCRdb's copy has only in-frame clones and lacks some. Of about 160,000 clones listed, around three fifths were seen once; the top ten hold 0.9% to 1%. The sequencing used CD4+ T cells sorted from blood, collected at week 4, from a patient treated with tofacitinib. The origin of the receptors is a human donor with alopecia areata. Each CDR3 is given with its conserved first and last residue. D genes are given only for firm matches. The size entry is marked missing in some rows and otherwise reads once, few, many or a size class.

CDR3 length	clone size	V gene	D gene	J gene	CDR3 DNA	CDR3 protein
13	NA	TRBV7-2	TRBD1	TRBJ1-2	TGTGCCAGCAGCCGGGACAGGTCCTATGGCTACACCTTC	CASSRDRSYGYTF
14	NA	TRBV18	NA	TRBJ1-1	TGTGCCAGCTCACCCCGGGCCGGGGGCACTGAAGCTTTCTTT	CASSPRAGGTEAFF
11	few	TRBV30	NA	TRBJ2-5	TGTGCCTGGAGACTCCAAGAGACCCAGTACTTC	CAWRLQETQYF
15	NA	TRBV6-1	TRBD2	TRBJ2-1	TGTGCCAGCAGTGAGGCTAGCGGGGGCCTCAATGAGCAGTTCTTC	CASSEASGGLNEQFF
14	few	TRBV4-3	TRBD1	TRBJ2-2	TGCGCCAGCAGTCGACAGGGTCAGGTCGGGGAGCTGTTTTTT	CASSRQGQVGELFF
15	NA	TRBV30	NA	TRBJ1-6	TGTGCCTGGAGCGTGGACATTTTATATTTGTCACCCCTCCACTTT	CAWSVDILYLSPLHF
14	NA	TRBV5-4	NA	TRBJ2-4	TGTGCCAGCAGCTCAGGAGGTACCAAAAACATTCAGTACTTC	CASSSGGTKNIQYF
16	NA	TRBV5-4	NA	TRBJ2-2	TGTGCCAGCAGCTTGCAAACAGGGATAAGGTCCGGGGAGCTGTTTTTT	CASSLQTGIRSGELFF
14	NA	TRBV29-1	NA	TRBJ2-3	TGCAGCGTTGAAGATCCCGTTGGGACAGATACGCAGTATTTT	CSVEDPVGTDTQYF
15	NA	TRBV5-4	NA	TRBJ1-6	TGTGCCAGCAGCGTAGACAGTGGAGGGAATTCACCCCTCCACTTT	CASSVDSGGNSPLHF
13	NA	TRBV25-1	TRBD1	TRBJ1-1	TGTGCCAGCGGCAGACAGGGACTCACTGAAGCTTTCTTT	CASGRQGLTEAFF
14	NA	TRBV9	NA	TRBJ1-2	TGTGCCAGCAGCGTAGTGAGGGGGGACTATGGCTACACCTTC	CASSVVRGDYGYTF
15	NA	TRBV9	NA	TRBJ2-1	TGTGCCAGCAGCGTCAGGGCTTCGGTCTCGAATGAGCAGTTCTTC	CASSVRASVSNEQFF
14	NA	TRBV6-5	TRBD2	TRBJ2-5	TGTGCCAGCACCGGACTAGCAAAGGGGGAGACCCAGTACTTC	CASTGLAKGETQYF
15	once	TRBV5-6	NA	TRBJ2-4	TGTGCCAGCAGCTTGGAACCTCGGGGAGTGGACATTCAGTACTTC	CASSLEPRGVDIQYF
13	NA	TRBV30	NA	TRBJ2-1	TGTGCCCGCGAAGGGGACTCAAGGGGGGAGCAGTTCTTC	CAREGDSRGEQFF
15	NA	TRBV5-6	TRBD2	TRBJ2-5	TGTGCCAGCAGCTTGGGGACTAGCGGCAGGGAGACCCAGTACTTC	CASSLGTSGRETQYF
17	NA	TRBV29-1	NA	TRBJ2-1	TGCAGCGTTGAACGAATTGGTGGGGGGACCTCCTACAATGAGCAGTTCTTC	CSVERIGGGTSYNEQFF
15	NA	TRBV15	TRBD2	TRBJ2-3	TGTGCCACCAGAAGAGGCGGGGGGAACACAGATACGCAGTATTTT	CATRRGGGNTDTQYF
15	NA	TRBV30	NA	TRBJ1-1	TGTGCCTGGAGTCTCGGGTTTCCGATGAACACTGAAGCTTTCTTT	CAWSLGFPMNTEAFF